The 10 T cell receptor beta chains presented below share a single source sample, sequenced in a study of OX40 agonist ivuxolimab in advanced cancers. The protocol was immunoSEQ multiplex PCR, while the TCRdb copy is restricted to in-frame clones and leaves out a portion. The sample holds over 20,000 clones, just under 85% seen once. The source was CD4+ or CD8+ T cells sorted from blood, collected in a trial of the OX40 agonist ivuxolimab. The source is an adult with an advanced solid tumor such as melanoma, head and neck, liver or kidney cancer.

This clone was detected only a few times. CDR3 residues: CSVEELFGTKYGYTF. CDR3 coding DNA: TGCAGCGTTGAAGAACTTTTCGGGACAAAGTATGGCTACACCTTC. The chain joins TRBV29-1 to TRBJ1-2, with D possibly being TRBD1 (6 bases). Trimming left V 0 bases short and J 5 bases short, with 16 bases between. CDR1 and CDR2 from the germline V gene are SQVTM and ANQGSEA. The CDR3 has 15 residues.

The chain uses TRBV1 and TRBJ2-2. TRBV1 is a pseudogene. The CDR3 runs to 16 residues. The DNA for the CDR3 is TGCACCAGCAGCCAAGATGGTAATCCATACACCGGGGAGCTGTTTTTT. Protein sequence: CTSSQDGNPYTGELFF.

The J gene is TRBJ1-2, the V gene TRBV4-2; D is uncertain. CDR3 length: 17 amino acids. The V end was cut by 4 bases, the J end by 8 bases, with 26 bases between. Germline loops: CDR1 LGHNA, CDR2 YNFKEQ. The CDR3, as DNA: TGTGCCAGCAGCCTCGGTTCCTCTGACGGCCGTGTCGAAGGCTACACCTTC. This gives the protein CASSLGSSDGRVEGYTF.

V and J are TRBV2 and TRBJ2-3; 8 bases map to TRBD2. The germline gives CDR1 SNHLY, CDR2 FYNNEI. The CDR3 sequence is 18 residues long. The V segment lost 2 bases and the J segment 0 bases; nucleotides outside the gene matches: 10. Here the CDR3 reads CASSESVRASGSTDTQYF. The DNA of the CDR3 is TGTGCCAGCAGTGAATCGGTTAGGGCTAGCGGGAGCACAGATACGCAGTATTTT.

The chain combines TRBV28 with TRBJ2-7; D ambiguous. CDR3 length equals 11 residues. The germline V gene encodes CDR1 MDHEN and CDR2 SYDVKM. Trimming took off 6 bases at V and 4 bases at J, with 7 bases between the two ends. The CDR3 coding sequence is TGTGCCAGCAGCGAGAAGTACGAGCAGTACTTC. Protein sequence: CASSEKYEQYF.

The rearrangement uses TRBV27 and TRBJ2-5; 8 positions agree with TRBD1. Looked up from germline, CDR1 is MNHEY and CDR2 is SMNVEV (reference sequence). The CDR3 is 15 amino acids. Losses at the gene ends were 5 bases for V and 6 bases for J; bases not matched to a gene: 11. Here the CDR3 reads CASSPSRGRVKTQYF. The CDR3 DNA sequence: TGTGCCAGCAGTCCGAGCAGGGGGCGTGTAAAGACCCAGTACTTC.

The sample holds one count of this clone. The chain combines TRBV7-9 with TRBJ1-6; no clear D. Germline CDR1 is SEHNR and CDR2 is FQNEAQ (reference sequence). V gave up 0 bases and J gave up 6 bases, with 15 bases separating them. There are 17 residues in the CDR3. The CDR3: CASSLAPAGVFNSPLHF. CDR3 DNA: TGTGCCAGCAGCTTAGCGCCCGCAGGCGTCTTTAATTCACCCCTCCACTTT.

V is TRBV4-3 and J is TRBJ1-4; D unclear. The ends were cut back, 0 bases at V and 1 base at J, with 9 bases in the middle. The CDR3 extends over 16 amino acids. Germline lookup yields CDR1 LGHNA and CDR2 YSLEER. CDR3 coding DNA: TGCGCCAGCAGCCAAGATACGGCGGGAACTAATGAAAAACTGTTTTTT. Translation gives CASSQDTAGTNEKLFF.

V is TRBV9 and J is TRBJ2-3; D not resolved. There are 15 residues in the CDR3. V was cut by 3 bases and J by 0 bases, with 11 bases left in between. Germline CDR1 and CDR2: SGDLS and YYNGEE. The CDR3 sequence: CASSARVPSTDTQYF. CDR3 sequence (DNA): TGTGCCAGCAGCGCCCGGGTTCCTAGCACAGATACGCAGTATTTT.

Only a few counts were recorded for this clone. V and J are TRBV19 and TRBJ1-1; D is undetermined. The germline V gene has CDR1 LNHDA and CDR2 SQIVND (reference sequence). Trimming took off 6 bases at V and 3 bases at J, with 8 bases between the two ends. CDR3 size: 12 residues. The CDR3 DNA follows: TGTGCCAGTAGCAACACGGACACTGAAGCTTTCTTT. Protein: CASSNTDTEAFF. Based on the CDR3 plus reference TRBV19 and TRBJ1-1, the full variable domain is DGGITQSPKYLFRKEGQNVTLSCEQNLNHDAMYWYRQDPGQGLRLIYYSQIVNDFQKGDIAEGYSVSREKKESFPLTVTSAQKNPTAFYLCASSNTDTEAFFGQGTRLTVV.